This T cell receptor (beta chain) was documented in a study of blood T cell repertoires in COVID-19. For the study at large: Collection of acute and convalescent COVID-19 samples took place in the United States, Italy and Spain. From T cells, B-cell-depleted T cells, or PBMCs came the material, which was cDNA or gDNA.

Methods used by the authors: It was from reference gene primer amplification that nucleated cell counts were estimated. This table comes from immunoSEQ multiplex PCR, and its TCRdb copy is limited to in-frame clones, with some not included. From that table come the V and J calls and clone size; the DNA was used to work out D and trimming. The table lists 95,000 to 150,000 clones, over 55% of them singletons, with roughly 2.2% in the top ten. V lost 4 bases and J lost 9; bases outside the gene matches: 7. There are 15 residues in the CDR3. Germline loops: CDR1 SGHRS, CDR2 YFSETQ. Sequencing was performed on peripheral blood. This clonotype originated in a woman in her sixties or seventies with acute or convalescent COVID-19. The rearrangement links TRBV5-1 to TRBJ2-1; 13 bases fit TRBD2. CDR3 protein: CASSPTSGGAGEQFF. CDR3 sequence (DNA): TGCGCCAGCAGCCCTACTAGCGGGGGGGCGGGTGAGCAGTTCTTC.